This TCR beta chain was recovered during a study of early T cells in non-severe SARS-CoV-2 infection. One entry per CDR3 protein results from TCRdb running MiXCR on the 5' RACE reads. Of 30,000 to 40,000 distinct CDR3 sequences in the sample, less than 8.5% were seen once. The ends lost 2 bases at V and 4 bases at J; junction bases unmatched: 9. Germline V gene sequence: CDR1 PRHDT, CDR2 FYEKMQ (reference sequence). The CDR3 loop spans 18 amino acids. Note on this clonotype: Its antigen is currently unknown.

Points from the study as a whole: Anti-spike CD8 responses were favored by VDJdb matching, which missed private and CD4 specificities.

The sequence was obtained from an adult who was a healthcare worker with PCR-confirmed SARS-CoV-2 infection or an uninfected control (not recorded which). The sequencing here drew on whole blood, taken at baseline. The genes are TRBV13 and TRBJ2-7; TRBD2 matches 15 bases. CDR3 residues: CASSLHPGTSGRNYEQYV. The CDR3, as DNA: TGTGCCAGCAGCTTACATCCCGGGACTAGCGGGAGGAATTACGAGCAGTACGTC.